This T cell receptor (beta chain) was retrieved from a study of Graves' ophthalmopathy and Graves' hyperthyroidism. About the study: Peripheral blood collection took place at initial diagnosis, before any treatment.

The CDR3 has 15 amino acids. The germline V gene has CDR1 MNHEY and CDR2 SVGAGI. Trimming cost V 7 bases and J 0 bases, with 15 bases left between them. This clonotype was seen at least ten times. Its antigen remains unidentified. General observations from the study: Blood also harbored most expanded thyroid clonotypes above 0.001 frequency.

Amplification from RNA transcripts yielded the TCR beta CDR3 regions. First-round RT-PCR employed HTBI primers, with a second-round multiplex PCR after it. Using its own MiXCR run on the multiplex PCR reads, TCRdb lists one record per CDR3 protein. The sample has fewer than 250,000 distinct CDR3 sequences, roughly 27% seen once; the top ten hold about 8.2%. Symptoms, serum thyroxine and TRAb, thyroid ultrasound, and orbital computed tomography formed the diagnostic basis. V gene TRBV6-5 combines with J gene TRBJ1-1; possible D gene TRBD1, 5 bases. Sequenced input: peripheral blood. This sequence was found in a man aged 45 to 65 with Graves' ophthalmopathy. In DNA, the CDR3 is TGTGCCAGCACCCAGGCGGGGGTCATGAACACTGAAGCTTTCTTT. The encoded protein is CASTQAGVMNTEAFF.